Sequencing of this TCR beta chain was carried out in a study of control samples from healthy donors and cancer patients. The protocol was immunoSEQ multiplex PCR, while the TCRdb copy is restricted to in-frame clones and leaves out a portion. The sample lists some 71,000 clones, approximately 89% occurring once. The length of the CDR3 is 17 residues. With V trimmed by 4 bases and J by 3 bases, 13 bases remained unmatched. Germline V gene lookup returns CDR1 SGHRS and CDR2 YFSETQ. The sample comprised PBMCs. The TCR was taken from a man in his sixties with colorectal cancer. The chain recombines TRBV5-1 with TRBJ1-1, with 9 nucleotides matching TRBD1. The CDR3: CASSKGLQGAQDTEAFF. The CDR3 nucleotides read TGCGCCAGCAGCAAAGGCTTACAGGGGGCGCAGGACACTGAAGCTTTCTTT.